Following are 7 T cell receptor beta chains from one sample sequenced in a study of T cells in Graves' hyperthyroidism and ophthalmopathy. The TCR beta CDR3 regions underwent amplification using RNA transcripts as the source. The TCR CDR3 first-round RT-PCR relied on the HTBI primer set. TCRdb redid the calling of the multiplex PCR reads with MiXCR, one entry per CDR3 protein. The sample has roughly 550,000 distinct CDR3 sequences, about 15% seen once. Sequenced sample: blood. These receptors were taken from a woman aged 30 to 39 with Graves' ophthalmopathy.

This clonotype was observed many times. The chain employs TRBV27 and TRBJ2-5; D tentatively reads TRBD1 or TRBD2 (5 bases each). CDR1 is MNHEY, CDR2 SMNVEV, per germline (reference sequence). V shed 6 bases and J shed 3 bases, with 17 bases lying between them. The CDR3 contains 15 residues. For the CDR3, the DNA is TGTGCCAGCAGGCCTCTGGGGGAGAGGAAAGAGACCCAGTACTTC. It yields the protein CASRPLGERKETQYF.

The J gene is TRBJ1-1, the V gene TRBV5-1, with TRBD1 matching over 7 bases. V dropped 0 bases and J dropped 14; count of bases not matched to a gene: 7. This CDR3 is built from 12 residues. Germline CDR1 SGHRS, CDR2 YFSETQ. The chain's CDR3 is CASSLGDSAHFF. The CDR3 bases are TGCGCCAGCAGCTTGGGGGACAGCGCTCACTTCTTT.

This clonotype was seen ten or more times. The chain couples TRBV18 to TRBJ2-7; tentative D call: TRBD1 (6 bases). The length of the CDR3 is 15 residues. Deletions cut 2 bases from V and 2 bases from J, with 13 bases between. In germline, CDR1 is KGHSH, CDR2 LQKENI. The CDR3 bases are TGTGCCAGCTCACCAGGCAGGGGAAGCCCCTACGAGCAGTACTTC. Amino acids: CASSPGRGSPYEQYF.

This clonotype appeared a few times. This chain links TRBV27 with TRBJ1-6; D possibly corresponds to TRBD1 (6 bases). The germline V gene encodes CDR1 MNHEY and CDR2 SMNVEV (reference sequence). This CDR3 comprises 12 residues. Trimming cost V 3 bases and J 15 bases, with 12 bases left between them. The CDR3 loop is CASSFPRQVLHF. The CDR3 DNA reads as TGTGCCAGCAGTTTCCCGCGACAGGTCCTCCACTTT.

This clonotype was seen a handful of times. This chain connects TRBV7-4 to TRBJ1-5; D is unresolved. Germline assignment: CDR1 SGHVT and CDR2 SQSDAQ. The CDR3 has 16 amino acids. The germline V and J ends were trimmed by 5 bases and 0 bases, with 14 bases remaining between them. Here the CDR3 reads CASSPRTAYSNQPQHF. CDR3 DNA: TGTGCCAGCAGCCCCAGGACGGCATATAGCAATCAGCCCCAGCATTTT.

This clonotype was seen ten or more times. The chain combines TRBV7-2 with TRBJ1-1, with D uncertain. This CDR3 region has 14 residues. Germline V gene sequence: CDR1 SGHTA, CDR2 FQGNSA. V lost 1 base and J 4 bases, leaving 10 bases between the germline ends. In DNA, the CDR3 is TGTGCCAGCAGCTTAGGCTCTTATGGCACTGAAGCTTTCTTT. It codes for CASSLGSYGTEAFF.

This clonotype was seen at least ten times. The CDR3 DNA is TGCAGCGTTGCTGGTGGACTAGCGGGAGGGCTCGAGCAGTACTTC. Its translation is CSVAGGLAGGLEQYF. The chain employs TRBV29-1 and TRBJ2-7; TRBD2 aligns across 15 bases. With V trimmed by 4 bases and J by 6 bases, 7 bases remained unmatched. The CDR3 contains 15 residues. Germline CDR1 reads SQVTM; CDR2 reads ANQGSEA.